This TCR beta chain was obtained from a study of monozygotic twins with cystic fibrosis. Turning to the study itself: Library input was around 2.8 micrograms of fragmented DNA, with 15 PCR cycles. General study points: J usage was most co-twin-similar in 8 of 16 pairs, V in 13. Age, concordance and disease severity did not associate with shared CDR3 numbers. Monozygotic CF twins shared more identical nucleotide clonotypes than unrelated patients.

On this clone itself: Its target is unknown.

Some clones are missing from TCRdb's copy, which holds only in-frame ones; the method was immunoSEQ multiplex PCR. Of about 36,000 clones listed, roughly 84% were seen once; the top ten hold under 2%. CDR1 and CDR2 (germline): GTSNPN, SVGIG (reference sequence). The CDR3 has 15 amino acids. V lost 0 bases and J lost 6, with 17 bases in between. This chain joins TRBV30 and TRBJ1-2; D is possibly TRBD1 (5 bases). The clonotype was recovered from a girl aged 2-15 years with cystic fibrosis. Sample: blood. CDR3: CAWSVLGQARHGYTF. The CDR3 DNA sequence: TGTGCCTGGAGTGTATTGGGGCAGGCCCGACATGGCTACACCTTC.